This is a list of T cell receptor beta chains from one sample in a study of blood T cell repertoires in COVID-19. The protocol was immunoSEQ multiplex PCR, while the TCRdb copy is restricted to in-frame clones and leaves out a portion. Among about 150,000 clones listed, roughly 77% were seen once. Sequenced material: peripheral blood. The receptors were gathered from a woman in her 70s with COVID-19, enrolled during active disease. The CDR3 runs from the conserved cysteine through the conserved F or W. D genes are given only for firm matches. Only some rows state a clone size, as once, few, many or a class for expanded clones.

TRBD1,TRBV19,NA,TRBJ1-5,17,TGTGCCAGTAGTATACTTGACAGGGGGCGCGGGGATCAGCCCCAGCATTTT,CASSILDRGRGDQPQHF
NA,TRBV30,NA,TRBJ1-2,20,TGTGCCTGGAGTAGGGGCGGTGTGGGGGCCCCGAGTTTTACTAACTATGGCTACACCTTC,CAWSRGGVGAPSFTNYGYTF
TRBD1,TRBV16,NA,TRBJ1-5,16,TGTGCCAGCAGCCCCTGGGGACAGGGCCTCAATCAGCCCCAGCATTTT,CASSPWGQGLNQPQHF
TRBD1,TRBV4-2,NA,TRBJ1-4,17,TGTGCCAGCAGCCAAGAGAGGGACAGGGGGCTTGGGGAAAAACTGTTTTTT,CASSQERDRGLGEKLFF
TRBD1,TRBV7-9,once,TRBJ2-7,15,TGTGCCAGCAGCTTCAGACAGGGCCGTTCCTACGAGCAGTACTTC,CASSFRQGRSYEQYF
NA,TRBV30,NA,TRBJ2-7,11,TGTGCCTGGAAGAGGACCTACGAGCAGTACTTC,CAWKRTYEQYF
NA,TRBV6-2/TRBV6-3,NA,TRBJ1-5,13,TGTGCCAGCAGTTACTCAACACGTCAGCCCCAGCATTTT,CASSYSTRQPQHF
TRBD1,TRBV18,many,TRBJ2-7,15,TGTGCCAGCTCACCAGACGGAGTACAGGGGGGCGAGCAGTACTTC,CASSPDGVQGGEQYF
NA,TRBV19,NA,TRBJ1-5,16,TGTGCCAGTATGTCGACGGGGGATTATAGCAATCAGCCCCAGCATTTT,CASMSTGDYSNQPQHF
NA,TRBV4-1,NA,TRBJ2-1,15,TGCGCCAGCAGCCAAGAACCAGCGATTAGGAATGAGCAGTTCTTC,CASSQEPAIRNEQFF
NA,TRBV4-1,few,TRBJ1-5,15,TGCGCCAGCAGCCAAGAGGCAGCGAGCAATCAGCCCCAGCATTTT,CASSQEAASNQPQHF
NA,TRBV12-5,NA,TRBJ1-2,14,TGTGCTAGTGCCCCAGGGCTCGGCGGCTATGGCTACACCTTC,CASAPGLGGYGYTF
NA,TRBV5-1,NA,TRBJ2-7,15,TGCGCCAGCAGCTTGGAATCGGCGGGGGCGGACGAGCAGTACTTC,CASSLESAGADEQYF
TRBD1,TRBV30,NA,TRBJ1-1,14,TGTGCCTGGAGGCGGACAGGGACGGTGACTGAAGCTTTCTTT,CAWRRTGTVTEAFF
NA,TRBV9,NA,TRBJ2-7,13,TGTGCCAGCAGCCCTAGGCCCAGGGACGAGCAGTACTTC,CASSPRPRDEQYF
TRBD1,TRBV4-2,few,TRBJ1-1,18,TGTGCCAGCAGCCAAGAGGCCGTCGCGGGTACAGGGGGAGGTGAAGCTTTCTTT,CASSQEAVAGTGGGEAFF
NA,TRBV7-9,few,TRBJ1-4,17,TGTGCCAGCAGCCTCGAAGATTACACAGCAACTAATGAAAAACTGTTTTTT,CASSLEDYTATNEKLFF
NA,TRBV5-3,NA,TRBJ2-3,18,TGTGCCAGAAGCCGCCGGGGACTCCCACTATGGGGCACAGATACGCAGTATTTT,CARSRRGLPLWGTDTQYF
TRBD1,TRBV7-2,NA,TRBJ1-1,14,TGTGCCAGCAGGCCCCCCGGGACAGGGGGGGGAGCTTTCTTT,CASRPPGTGGGAFF
TRBD2,TRBV2,NA,TRBJ2-1,15,TGTGCCAGCAGGGAGAGGACTAGCGGGGGTAATGAGCAGTTCTTC,CASRERTSGGNEQFF
TRBD2,TRBV7-3,once,TRBJ2-2,16,TGTGCCAGCAGCTTACTAGCGGGAGCGAACACCGGGGAGCTGTTTTTT,CASSLLAGANTGELFF
NA,TRBV19,NA,TRBJ2-2,13,TGTGCCAGTAGTATAGGTCCGATAGAGGAGCTGTTTTTT,CASSIGPIEELFF
TRBD2,TRBV11-2,NA,TRBJ2-1,19,TGTGCCAGCAGGTTTTCCGGGACTAGCGGGGGGGCGAACTACAATGAGCAGTTCTTC,CASRFSGTSGGANYNEQFF
NA,TRBV15,few,TRBJ2-1,16,TGTGCCACCAGCCGAGGGAGGCGGGGTCCGAGTAATGAGCAGTTCTTC,CATSRGRRGPSNEQFF
NA,TRBV20-1,NA,TRBJ1-4,11,TGCAGTGCGCCGACAGATGAAAAACTGTTTTTT,CSAPTDEKLFF
NA,TRBV19,NA,TRBJ1-3,13,TGTGCCAGTAGGGCAGGCTCTGGAAACACCATATATTTT,CASRAGSGNTIYF
NA,TRBV29-1,NA,TRBJ1-2,14,TGCAGCGTTGGGGGGCAGGGACCTAACTATGGCTACACCTTC,CSVGGQGPNYGYTF
TRBD1,TRBV15,once,TRBJ1-6,14,TGTGCCACCACCTCCGGGACAGGGAGGGGACCCCTCCACTTT,CATTSGTGRGPLHF
NA,TRBV7-9,NA,TRBJ1-1,14,TGTGCCAGCAGCCCTCGACAGACGAACACTGAAGCTTTCTTT,CASSPRQTNTEAFF
TRBD1,TRBV19,NA,TRBJ1-2,12,TGTGCCAGTAGCTCGGACAGGGACGGCTACACCTTC,CASSSDRDGYTF